This T cell receptor beta chain was sequenced during a study of T cells in Graves' hyperthyroidism and ophthalmopathy. Study-level results: Model-based prediction identified ophthalmopathy a median roughly six months prior to its onset. Patients with ophthalmopathy were separated from those with stable hyperthyroidism by a 13 V-J model.

V dropped 0 bases and J dropped 11; count of bases not matched to a gene: 4. CDR3 size: 13 residues. Germline CDR1 is LNHNV and CDR2 is YYDKDF (reference sequence). The source material, RNA transcripts, was used to amplify TCR beta CDR3 regions. HTBI primers drove first-round RT-PCR of the TCR CDR3. TCRdb re-derived calls from the multiplex PCR reads in MiXCR, one entry per CDR3 protein. Seen here are fewer than 650,000 distinct CDR3 sequences, 14% observed once, and the top ten hold 14%. This clonotype was found many times. The antigen remains unidentified. Each diagnosis drew on symptoms, thyroxine, TRAb, thyroid ultrasound and orbital computed tomography findings.

This TCR was sampled from a middle-aged woman with Graves' hyperthyroidism. The sequenced material came from blood. V gene TRBV15 combines with J gene TRBJ1-1; 9 bases line up with TRBD1. CDR3 amino acids: CATSRDRDRAAFF. In DNA, the CDR3 is TGTGCCACCAGCAGAGATCGGGACAGGGCCGCTTTCTTT.